The 10 T cell receptor beta chains below were found in one sample sequenced in a study of cytomegalovirus exposure and HLA in healthy donors. Profiling relied on immunoSEQ multiplex PCR, and the TCRdb table lists in-frame clones only, not all of them. The table lists some 98,000 clones, less than 90% of them singletons, with approximately 6.3% in the top ten. The specimen sequenced was PBMCs. Source of these receptors: a man younger than 35 in good health and CMV-seropositive.

This chain links TRBV2 with TRBJ1-1, with no clear D. Trimming removed 7 bases from V and 3 bases from J, with 6 bases in between. This CDR3 has 11 amino acids. CDR1 and CDR2 (germline): SNHLY, FYNNEI. CDR3 amino acids: CASISYTEAFF. In DNA, the CDR3 is TGTGCCAGCATTTCCTACACTGAAGCTTTCTTT.

The CDR3 loop is CASSFSGSSYNEQFF. For the CDR3, the DNA is TGTGCCAGCAGTTTCTCCGGGAGCTCCTACAATGAGCAGTTCTTC. The chain joins TRBV28 to TRBJ2-1; D may be TRBD2 (6 bases). The CDR3 consists of 15 residues. V dropped 3 bases and J dropped 0 bases, with 9 bases sitting between them. From germline, CDR1 is MDHEN and CDR2 SYDVKM.

The genes are TRBV19 and TRBJ2-3; D not resolved. CDR1 LNHDA and CDR2 SQIVND come from the germline V gene (reference sequence). The V end lost 10 bases, the J end lost 4 bases, and 30 bases lay between the germline ends. The CDR3 has 18 residues. The CDR3 protein is CATEPWRGTSRSSDTQYF. In DNA form, the CDR3 reads TGTGCCACCGAGCCGTGGAGAGGTACTTCACGTTCGTCAGATACGCAGTATTTT.

J is TRBJ2-1 and V is TRBV4-3, with a weak D call TRBD2 (6 bases). Germline CDR1 and CDR2: LGHNA and YSLEER. The CDR3 totals 16 residues. Trimming stripped 1 base from V and 7 bases from J, with 17 bases between. The CDR3 sequence: CASSQGPGSFSNEQFF. DNA of the CDR3: TGCGCCAGCAGCCAAGGACCCGGGAGTTTTTCGAATGAGCAGTTCTTC.

V is TRBV5-1 and J is TRBJ1-6; 11 bases line up with TRBD1. The CDR3 loop spans 18 amino acids. The germline CDR1 and CDR2 sequences are SGHRS and YFSETQ. V was clipped by 0 bases and J by 6 bases; unmatched bases: 8. The CDR3 reads CASSLVLLGQGANSPLHF. The CDR3 nucleotides are TGCGCCAGCAGCTTGGTCCTTCTAGGACAGGGGGCTAATTCACCCCTCCACTTT.

This chain uses TRBV2 with TRBJ1-1; tentatively, D is TRBD1 (5 bases). This CDR3 has 13 amino acids. Germline loops: CDR1 SNHLY, CDR2 FYNNEI. The V end was cut by 5 bases, the J end by 4 bases, with 11 bases between. CDR3 region: CASSWGVVTEAFF. The CDR3 DNA is TGTGCCAGCAGTTGGGGGGTGGTCACTGAAGCTTTCTTT. The full variable domain, rest sourced from reference TRBV2 and TRBJ1-1, is EPEVTQTPSHQVTQMGQEVILRCVPISNHLYFYWYRQILGQKVEFLVSFYNNEISEKSEIFDDQFSVERPDGSNFTLKIRSTKLEDSAMYFCASSWGVVTEAFFGQGTRLTVV.

For the CDR3, the DNA is TGTGCCCGACCGACAGGGTCAGATACGCAGTATTTT. This translates into CARPTGSDTQYF. This chain links TRBV2 with TRBJ2-3; 7 nucleotides agree with TRBD1. Germline CDR1 SNHLY, CDR2 FYNNEI. The CDR3 has 12 amino acids. The V gene end was trimmed by 11 bases and the J gene end by 4 bases; junction bases not matched to a gene: 6.

This clone was counted only a few times. This rearrangement joins TRBV13 to TRBJ2-7, with 11 bases identical to TRBD1. Germline CDR1 and CDR2: PRHDT and FYEKMQ (reference sequence). The CDR3 is 14 amino acids. J gave up 5 bases and V 5 bases, and 5 bases lay outside the gene matches. In DNA, the CDR3 is TGTGCCAGCAGCCTTTGGACAGGGGGCCACGAGCAGTACTTC. Its protein product is CASSLWTGGHEQYF.

The genes are TRBV6-5 and TRBJ2-7; 7 bases are a match to TRBD1. V shed 6 bases and J 5 bases; nucleotides not matched to a gene: 10. Looked up from germline, CDR1 is MNHEY and CDR2 is SVGAGI. This CDR3 spans 14 amino acids. DNA for the CDR3: TGTGCCAGCAGATCGACAGGGATTTTTGACGAGCAGTACTTC. It specifies CASRSTGIFDEQYF.

The chain combines TRBV7-8 with TRBJ2-4; 10 nucleotides agree with TRBD2. With 2 bases clipped from V and 9 bases from J, the junction kept 10 bases outside the gene matches. Germline-derived CDR1 and CDR2 are SGHVS and FQNEAQ. The CDR3 consists of 16 residues. Written as DNA, the CDR3 is TGTGCCAGCAGCTTAACCCTAGCGGGAGATTCCCCCATTCAGTACTTC. Amino acid sequence: CASSLTLAGDSPIQYF.